The 15 T cell receptor beta chains reported below all come from one sample, sequenced in a study of blood T cell repertoires in COVID-19. Generated by immunoSEQ multiplex PCR, the TCRdb table keeps only in-frame clones and is missing some. The data show 200,000 to 250,000 clones, about three quarters seen once. Sequencing was carried out using peripheral blood. These TCRs come from an older woman with acute or convalescent COVID-19.

This clone has only one observation. V is TRBV3-1 (or the pseudogene TRBV3-2) and J is TRBJ2-3; 8 bases line up with TRBD2. The ends lost 5 bases at V and 5 bases at J; junction bases unmatched: 6. The CDR3 is 14 amino acids. Germline loops: CDR1 LGHDT, CDR2 YNNKEL (reference sequence). CDR3 DNA sequence: TGTGCCAGCAGCTATAGCGGGGCGGAAGATACGCAGTATTTT. Encoded protein: CASSYSGAEDTQYF.

This clone was detected once. The CDR3, as DNA: TGCGCCAGCAGCTTGGCGCAGGAAAGAGAGACCCAGTACTTC. It translates to CASSLAQERETQYF. The chain has TRBV5-1 and TRBJ2-5; no firm D call. Trimming left V 0 bases short and J 4 bases short, with 10 bases between. The CDR3 is 14 amino acids. The germline CDR1 and CDR2 sequences are SGHRS and YFSETQ.

The chain has TRBV4-2 and TRBJ2-3; TRBD2 matches at 15 bases. The CDR3 runs 18 residues. CDR1 LGHNA and CDR2 YNFKEQ come from the germline V gene. V lost 2 bases, J lost 6 bases, and 9 bases stayed unmatched. CDR3 amino acids: CASSQRGTSGGMSDTQYF. The CDR3 DNA sequence: TGTGCCAGCAGCCAAAGAGGGACTAGCGGGGGGATGTCCGATACGCAGTATTTT.

The chain joins TRBV4-3 to TRBJ2-7; D is possibly TRBD1 (6 bases). Per the germline V gene, CDR1 is LGHNA and CDR2 is YSLEER. The CDR3 totals 15 residues. Trimming pared 1 base from V and 6 bases from J, leaving 16 bases between. The CDR3 region has the DNA TGCGCCAGCAGCCAAGGTAACAGTGCCAGGGGCGAGCAGTACTTC. The encoded protein is CASSQGNSARGEQYF.

This clone appeared once. The chain couples TRBV3-1 (or the pseudogene TRBV3-2) to TRBJ2-3, with 8 bases lining up with TRBD1. Per the germline V gene, CDR1 is LGHDT and CDR2 is YNNKEL (reference sequence). The V and J ends lost 3 bases and 4 bases, in that order; junction bases with no gene match: 6. The CDR3 contains 15 residues. The CDR3 bases are TGTGCCAGCAGCCAGGACAGGGTGAGGGCAGATACGCAGTATTTT. Translated, it gives CASSQDRVRADTQYF.

The rearrangement links TRBV6-6 to TRBJ1-4; 10 positions match TRBD1. V was pared by 2 bases and J by 5 bases, with 5 bases of the junction left unmatched. Germline CDR1 is MNHNY and CDR2 is SVGAGI (reference sequence). CDR3 length equals 16 residues. The CDR3, as DNA: TGTGCCAGCAGTTACGGACAGGGGGTAGGAAATGAAAAACTGTTTTTT. It codes for CASSYGQGVGNEKLFF.

This CDR3 reads CSASRIDGRPGTEAFF. The CDR3 DNA follows: TGCAGTGCTAGTCGGATCGATGGTCGACCAGGCACTGAAGCTTTCTTT. The chain links TRBV20-1 to TRBJ1-1; the D is unclear. Trimming left V 3 bases short and J 4 bases short, with 21 bases between. The CDR3 has 16 residues. Looked up from germline, CDR1 is DFQATT and CDR2 is SNEGSKA (reference sequence).

V is TRBV28 and J is TRBJ1-4; D is possibly TRBD1 (6 bases). The length of the CDR3 is 15 residues. The V and J ends lost 4 bases and 4 bases respectively, with 13 bases between them. Germline CDR1 is MDHEN and CDR2 is SYDVKM. CDR3 coding DNA: TGTGCCAGCAGTTCTCCGACAGGCATTAATGAAAAACTGTTTTTT. This encodes CASSSPTGINEKLFF.

The V and J genes are TRBV2 and TRBJ1-4; D is unresolved. This CDR3 has 13 residues. Trimming took off 4 bases at V and 4 bases at J, with 7 bases between the two ends. CDR1 and CDR2 from the germline V gene are SNHLY and FYNNEI. The CDR3 coding sequence is TGTGCCAGCAGTGTAAGACTTAATGAAAAACTGTTTTTT. This encodes CASSVRLNEKLFF.

The chain links TRBV3-1 (or the pseudogene TRBV3-2) to TRBJ1-6; 7 positions agree with TRBD1. V lost 0 bases and J lost 10; bases outside the gene matches: 12. The CDR3 extends over 17 amino acids. Germline V gene sequence: CDR1 LGHDT, CDR2 YNNKEL (reference sequence). This CDR3 is CASSQDKFDRERSPLHF. CDR3 sequence (DNA): TGTGCCAGCAGCCAAGATAAGTTCGACAGGGAAAGATCACCCCTCCACTTT.

This chain links TRBV2 with TRBJ1-5; D uncertain. This CDR3 comprises 15 residues. The germline V gene encodes CDR1 SNHLY and CDR2 FYNNEI. Trimming shortened V by 4 bases and J by 3 bases, and 13 bases separated the two germline ends. The CDR3: CASSAAGRHNQPQHF. The CDR3 DNA follows: TGTGCCAGCAGTGCCGCGGGTCGGCACAATCAGCCCCAGCATTTT.

The chain employs TRBV10-3 and TRBJ1-2; the D gene is possibly TRBD1 (6 bases). The CDR3 runs 13 residues. CDR1 is ENHRY, CDR2 SYGVKD, per germline. V lost 5 bases to trimming and J lost 1 base, with 8 bases between them. This CDR3 is CAISIQGNYGYTF. The CDR3 DNA sequence: TGTGCCATCAGTATACAGGGTAACTATGGCTACACCTTC.

The chain recombines TRBV19 with TRBJ1-2, with 8 bases identical to TRBD1. The trim removed 3 bases at V and 2 bases at J, leaving 5 bases unmatched. This CDR3 region has 15 residues. Germline V CDR1 and CDR2: LNHDA, SQIVND (reference sequence). The CDR3 reads CASSMHGTGNYGYTF. The DNA of the CDR3 is TGTGCCAGTAGTATGCACGGGACAGGCAACTATGGCTACACCTTC.

The chain carries TRBV28 and TRBJ2-7; D gene unclear. CDR1 and CDR2 from the germline V gene are MDHEN and SYDVKM. The CDR3 is 12 amino acids. The V end was cut by 7 bases, the J end by 1 base, with 8 bases between. CDR3 in amino acids: CASNSGSYEQYF. CDR3 nucleotide sequence: TGTGCCAGCAATTCCGGGTCCTACGAGCAGTACTTC.

The CDR3 loop is CASSLDPRGWDEQFF. The CDR3 DNA follows: TGTGCCAGCAGCTTAGACCCGAGGGGGTGGGATGAGCAGTTCTTC. J is TRBJ2-1 and V is TRBV11-2; the D gene is possibly TRBD1 (6 bases). The CDR3 contains 15 residues. V was shortened by 0 bases and J by 8 bases, with 14 bases between the two germline ends. Germline V gene data show CDR1 as SGHAT and CDR2 as FQNNGV.